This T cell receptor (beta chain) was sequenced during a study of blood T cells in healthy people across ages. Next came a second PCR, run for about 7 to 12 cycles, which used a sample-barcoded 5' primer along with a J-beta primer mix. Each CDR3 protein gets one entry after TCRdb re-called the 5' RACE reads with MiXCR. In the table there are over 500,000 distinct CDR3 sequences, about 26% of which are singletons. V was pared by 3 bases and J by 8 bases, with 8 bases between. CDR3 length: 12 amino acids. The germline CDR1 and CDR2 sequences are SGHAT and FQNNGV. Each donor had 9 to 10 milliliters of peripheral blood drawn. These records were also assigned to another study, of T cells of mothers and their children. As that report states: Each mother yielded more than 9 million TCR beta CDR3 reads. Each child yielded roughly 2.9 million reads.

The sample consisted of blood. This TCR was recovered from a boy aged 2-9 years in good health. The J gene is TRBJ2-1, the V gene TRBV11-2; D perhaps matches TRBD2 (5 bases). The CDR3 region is CASSFNGDEQFF. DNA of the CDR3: TGTGCCAGCAGCTTCAACGGGGATGAGCAGTTCTTC.